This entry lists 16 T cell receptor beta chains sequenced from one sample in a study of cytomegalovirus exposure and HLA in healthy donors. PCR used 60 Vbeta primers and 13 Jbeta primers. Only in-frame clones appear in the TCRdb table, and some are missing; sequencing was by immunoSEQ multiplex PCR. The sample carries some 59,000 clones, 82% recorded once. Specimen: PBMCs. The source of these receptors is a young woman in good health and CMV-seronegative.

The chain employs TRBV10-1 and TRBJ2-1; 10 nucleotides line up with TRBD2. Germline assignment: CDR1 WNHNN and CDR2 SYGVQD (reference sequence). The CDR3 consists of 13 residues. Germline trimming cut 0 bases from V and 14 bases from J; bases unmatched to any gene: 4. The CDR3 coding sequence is TGCGCCAGCAGTGAGTCCCTAGCGGGAGAAAAGTTCTTC. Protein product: CASSESLAGEKFF.

CDR3 region: CASSYMWHENTEAFF. CDR3 nucleotides: TGTGCCAGCAGTTATATGTGGCATGAGAACACTGAAGCTTTCTTT. The genes are TRBV6-5 and TRBJ1-1; unclear D gene. The CDR3 spans 15 residues. Per the germline V gene, CDR1 is MNHEY and CDR2 is SVGAGI. V was trimmed by 3 bases and J by 1 base, leaving 12 bases between them.

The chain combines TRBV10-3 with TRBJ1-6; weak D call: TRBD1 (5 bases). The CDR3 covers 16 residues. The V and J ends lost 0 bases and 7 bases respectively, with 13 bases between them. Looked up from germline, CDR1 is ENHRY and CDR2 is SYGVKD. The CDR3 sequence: CAISESLGQRNSPLHF. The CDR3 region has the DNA TGTGCCATCAGTGAGTCGTTGGGGCAGAGGAATTCACCCCTCCACTTT.

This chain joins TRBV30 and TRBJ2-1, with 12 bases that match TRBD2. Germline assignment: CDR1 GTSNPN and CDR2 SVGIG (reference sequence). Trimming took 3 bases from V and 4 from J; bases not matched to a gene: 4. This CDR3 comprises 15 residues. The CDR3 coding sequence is TGTGCCTGGAGGAGGACTAGCGGGACTTACAATGAGCAGTTCTTC. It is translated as CAWRRTSGTYNEQFF.

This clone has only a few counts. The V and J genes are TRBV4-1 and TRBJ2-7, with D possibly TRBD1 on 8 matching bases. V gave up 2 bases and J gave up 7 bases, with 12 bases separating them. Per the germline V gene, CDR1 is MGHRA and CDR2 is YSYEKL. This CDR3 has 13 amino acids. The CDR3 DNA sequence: TGCGCCAGCAGCCAAAACAGGGGGGGGGAGCAGTACTTC. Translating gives CASSQNRGGEQYF.

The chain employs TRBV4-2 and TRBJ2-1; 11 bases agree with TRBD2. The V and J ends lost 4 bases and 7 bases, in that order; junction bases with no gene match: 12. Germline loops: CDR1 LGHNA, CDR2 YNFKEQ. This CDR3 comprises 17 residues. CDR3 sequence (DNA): TGTGCCAGCAGCCCCCCCCAAGGAACTAGCGGGAGAAATGAGCAGTTCTTC. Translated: CASSPPQGTSGRNEQFF.

CDR3 in DNA: TGTGCCACCGGCCTAGCGGGAGGGCGGGAGCAGTTCTTC. This sequence encodes CATGLAGGREQFF. The J gene is TRBJ2-1, the V gene TRBV6-6; 12 nucleotides line up with TRBD2. The CDR3 is made up of 13 amino acids. The J segment lost 10 bases and the V segment lost 10 bases, leaving 8 bases of the junction unmatched. From germline, CDR1 is MNHNY and CDR2 SVGAGI (reference sequence).

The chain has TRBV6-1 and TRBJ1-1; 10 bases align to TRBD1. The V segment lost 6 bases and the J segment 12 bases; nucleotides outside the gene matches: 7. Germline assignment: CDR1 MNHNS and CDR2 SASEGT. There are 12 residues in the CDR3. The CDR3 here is CASRGTGEGTFF. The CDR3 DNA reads TGTGCCAGCAGAGGGACAGGGGAGGGAACTTTCTTT.

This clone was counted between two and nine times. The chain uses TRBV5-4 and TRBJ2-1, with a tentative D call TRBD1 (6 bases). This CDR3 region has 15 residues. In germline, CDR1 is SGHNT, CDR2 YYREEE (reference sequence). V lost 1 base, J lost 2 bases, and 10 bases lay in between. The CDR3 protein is CASSLRGSPYNEQFF. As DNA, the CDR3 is TGTGCCAGCAGCTTGAGGGGGTCTCCCTACAATGAGCAGTTCTTC. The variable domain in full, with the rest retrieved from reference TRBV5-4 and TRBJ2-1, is ETGVTQSPTHLIKTRGQQVTLRCSSQSGHNTVSWYQQALGQGPQFIFQYYREEENGRGNFPPRFSGLQFPNYSSELNVNALELDDSALYLCASSLRGSPYNEQFFGPGTRLTVL.

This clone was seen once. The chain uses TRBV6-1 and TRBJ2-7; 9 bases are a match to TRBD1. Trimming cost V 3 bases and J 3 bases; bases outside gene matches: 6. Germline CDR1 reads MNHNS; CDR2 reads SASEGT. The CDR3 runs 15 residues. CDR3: CASSDPGQGHYEQYF. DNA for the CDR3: TGTGCCAGCAGTGATCCGGGACAGGGACACTACGAGCAGTACTTC.

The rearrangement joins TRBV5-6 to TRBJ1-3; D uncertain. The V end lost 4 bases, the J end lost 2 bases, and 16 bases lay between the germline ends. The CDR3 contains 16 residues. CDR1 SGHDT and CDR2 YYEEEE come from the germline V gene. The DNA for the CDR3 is TGTGCCAGCAGCCCCCGGGCTGAGGGTGCTGGAAACACCATATATTTT. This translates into CASSPRAEGAGNTIYF.

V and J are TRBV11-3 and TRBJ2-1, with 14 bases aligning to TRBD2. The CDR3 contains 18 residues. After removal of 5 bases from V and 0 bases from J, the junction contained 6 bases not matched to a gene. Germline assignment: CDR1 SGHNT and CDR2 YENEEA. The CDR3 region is CASSPGLAGVDSYNEQFF. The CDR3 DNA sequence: TGTGCCAGCAGCCCGGGACTAGCGGGAGTCGACTCCTACAATGAGCAGTTCTTC.

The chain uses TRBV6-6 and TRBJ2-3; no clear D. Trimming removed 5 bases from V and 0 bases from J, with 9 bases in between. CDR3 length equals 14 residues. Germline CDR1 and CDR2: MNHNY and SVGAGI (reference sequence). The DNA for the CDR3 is TGTGCCAGCAGTCGCGGATTTAGCACAGATACGCAGTATTTT. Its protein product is CASSRGFSTDTQYF.

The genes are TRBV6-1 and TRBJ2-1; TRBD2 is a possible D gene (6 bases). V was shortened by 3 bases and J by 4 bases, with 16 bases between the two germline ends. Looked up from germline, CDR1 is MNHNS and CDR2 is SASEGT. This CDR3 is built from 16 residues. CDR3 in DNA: TGTGCCAGCAGTGACTTTCCGGGACTCGAATACAATGAGCAGTTCTTC. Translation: CASSDFPGLEYNEQFF.

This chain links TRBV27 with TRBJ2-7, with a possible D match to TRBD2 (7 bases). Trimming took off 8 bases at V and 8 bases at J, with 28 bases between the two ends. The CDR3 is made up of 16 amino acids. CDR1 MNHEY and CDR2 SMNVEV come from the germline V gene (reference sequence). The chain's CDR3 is CASGRGPRMWEGQQYF. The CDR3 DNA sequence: TGTGCCAGCGGACGGGGGCCTAGGATGTGGGAGGGCCAGCAGTACTTC.

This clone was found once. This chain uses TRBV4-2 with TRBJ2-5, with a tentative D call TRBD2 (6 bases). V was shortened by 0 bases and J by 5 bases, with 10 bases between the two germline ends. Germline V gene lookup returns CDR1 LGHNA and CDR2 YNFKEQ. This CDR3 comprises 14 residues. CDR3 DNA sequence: TGTGCCAGCAGCCAAGACGGACGGGGGGAGACCCAGTACTTC. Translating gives CASSQDGRGETQYF.